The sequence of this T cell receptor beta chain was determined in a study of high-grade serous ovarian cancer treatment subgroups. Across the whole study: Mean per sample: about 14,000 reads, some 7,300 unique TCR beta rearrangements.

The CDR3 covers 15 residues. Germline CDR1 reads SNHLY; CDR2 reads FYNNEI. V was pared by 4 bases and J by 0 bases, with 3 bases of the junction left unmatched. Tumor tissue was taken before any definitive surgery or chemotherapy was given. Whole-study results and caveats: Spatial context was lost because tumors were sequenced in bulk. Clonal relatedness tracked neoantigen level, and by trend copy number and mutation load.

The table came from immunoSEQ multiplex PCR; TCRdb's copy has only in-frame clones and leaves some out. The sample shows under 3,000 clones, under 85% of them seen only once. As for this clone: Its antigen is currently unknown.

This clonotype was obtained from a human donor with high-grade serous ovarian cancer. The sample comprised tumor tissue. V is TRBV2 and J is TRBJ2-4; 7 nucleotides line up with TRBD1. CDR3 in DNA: TGTGCCAGCAGTGCCCACAGGGGAGCCAAAAACATTCAGTACTTC. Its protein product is CASSAHRGAKNIQYF.